Listed below are T cell receptor beta chains from one sample, sequenced in a study of graft-versus-host responses after intestinal transplantation. The data were produced by immunoSEQ multiplex PCR, yet TCRdb's version contains in-frame clones alone and is incomplete. The sample consists of about 21,000 clones, 50% to 70% of them appearing once. The source was alloreactive CD4+ T cells from a mixed lymphocyte reaction culture, collected before intestinal transplant. All receptors derive from a human patient who received an intestinal transplant. Each CDR3 is given with its conserved first and last residue. A D gene is named only where the DNA matches it firmly. Part of the rows lack a size; the others show once, few, many or a class for expanded clones.

j_gene | abundance | d_gene | v_gene | CDR3aa | CDR3nt
TRBJ2-7 | NA | TRBD1 | TRBV6-1 | CASNIDRGREQYF | TGTGCCAGCAACATTGACAGGGGGCGCGAGCAGTACTTC
TRBJ2-7 | NA | TRBD1 | TRBV4-3 | CASSQEGTGSYEQYF | TGCGCCAGCAGCCAAGAAGGGACAGGGAGCTACGAGCAGTACTTC
TRBJ1-6 | NA | NA | TRBV11-2 | CASSQTPLPLHF | TGTGCCAGCAGCCAGACACCACTCCCCCTCCACTTT
TRBJ2-7 | NA | NA | TRBV14 | CASSTGVYEQYF | TGTGCCAGCAGCACGGGAGTCTACGAGCAGTACTTC
TRBJ2-2 | few | TRBD2 | TRBV7-2 | CASSSGLAGAANTGELFF | TGTGCCAGCAGCTCCGGACTAGCGGGGGCCGCGAACACCGGGGAGCTGTTTTTT
TRBJ1-1 | few | TRBD1 | TRBV30 | CAWSGQGNTEAFF | TGTGCCTGGAGTGGACAGGGTAACACTGAAGCTTTCTTT
TRBJ2-2 | NA | TRBD1 | TRBV6-1 | CASSEQGVTGELFF | TGTGCCAGCAGTGAACAGGGGGTCACCGGGGAGCTGTTTTTT
TRBJ2-7 | NA | TRBD2 | TRBV28 | CASSLSASGGNEQYF | TGTGCCAGCAGTTTATCGGCTAGCGGGGGCAACGAGCAGTACTTC
TRBJ2-7 | few | TRBD2 | TRBV6-5 | CATQAPAGREQYF | TGTGCCACTCAAGCCCCAGCGGGAAGGGAGCAGTACTTC
TRBJ2-7 | NA | TRBD1 | TRBV7-9 | CASNPGQGFYEQYF | TGTGCCAGCAATCCGGGACAGGGTTTCTACGAGCAGTACTTC